Listed below are T cell receptor beta chains from one sample, sequenced in a study of T cells after yellow fever vaccination. TCRdb itself ran the 5' RACE reads through MiXCR, one entry per CDR3 protein. This sample yields about 140,000 distinct CDR3 sequences, of which about 6.9% are seen a single time; approximately 0.59% belongs to the top ten. The sequences come from CD4+ T cells sorted from PBMCs, collected 10 days after the yellow fever booster vaccination. The receptors shown here come from a man aged 30-40 years who received the YFV17D yellow fever vaccine. Each CDR3 is given with its conserved first and last residue. The order of the fields is V gene, clone size, J gene, D gene, CDR3 protein, CDR3 DNA. A D gene is named only where the DNA matches it firmly. Clone size is stated in some rows and not others, as once, few, many or a class when expanded.

>TRBV12-3/TRBV12-4|many|TRBJ2-2|.
CASSDSRVMNTGELFF
TGTGCCAGCAGTGACTCTAGGGTGATGAACACCGGGGAGCTGTTTTTT
>TRBV7-9|many|TRBJ1-1|.
CASSPNRAEAFF
TGTGCCAGCAGCCCGAACCGTGCTGAAGCTTTCTTT
>TRBV29-1|many|TRBJ2-3|.
CSVGLGVSTDTQYF
TGCAGCGTTGGTCTGGGGGTGAGCACAGATACGCAGTATTTT
>TRBV2|many|TRBJ2-2|.
CASSVLDPRTGELFF
TGTGCCAGCAGTGTTTTGGACCCTCGGACCGGGGAGCTGTTTTTT
>TRBV18|few|TRBJ2-7|.
CASSPLLPGPTNEQYF
TGTGCCAGCTCACCTCTTTTGCCCGGCCCCACCAACGAGCAGTACTTC
>TRBV12-3/TRBV12-4|many|TRBJ2-5|.
CASSLMAETQYF
TGTGCCAGCAGTTTGATGGCTGAGACCCAGTACTTC
>TRBV18|many|TRBJ2-1|.
CASSPGQYNEQFF
TGTGCCAGCTCACCCGGACAGTACAATGAGCAGTTCTTC
>TRBV5-4|.|TRBJ1-2|.
CASSLNRQHHGYTF
TGTGCCAGCAGCTTGAATCGGCAACACCATGGCTACACCTTC
>TRBV10-1|few|TRBJ1-2|.
CASSEEPASGYTF
TGCGCCAGCAGTGAGGAGCCAGCCTCTGGCTACACCTTC
>TRBV20-1|many|TRBJ2-3|TRBD2
CSATPGTSGSMGTQYF
TGCAGTGCTACCCCCGGGACTAGCGGGAGTATGGGTACGCAGTATTTT
>TRBV30|few|TRBJ2-1|TRBD2
CAWSVQLAGYNEQFF
TGTGCCTGGAGTGTTCAACTAGCGGGTTACAATGAGCAGTTCTTC